The 22 T cell receptor beta chains below all came from one sample that was sequenced in a study of cytomegalovirus exposure and HLA in healthy donors. PCR involved 60 Vbeta and 13 Jbeta primers. TCRdb's table, derived via immunoSEQ multiplex PCR, lists solely in-frame clones and lacks some. The table has about 69,000 clones, around 74% seen once. Sequencing was carried out using PBMCs. The receptors were gathered from a woman aged 55-69 years in good health and CMV-seropositive.

This chain uses TRBV30 with TRBJ2-7; TRBD2 matches 7 bases. The length of the CDR3 is 13 residues. The V gene's germline CDR1 is GTSNPN and CDR2 SVGIG (reference sequence). The ends lost 6 bases at V and 0 bases at J; junction bases unmatched: 5. CDR3 nucleotide sequence: TGTGCCTGCGGACTAGAGAGCTCCTACGAGCAGTACTTC. It translates to CACGLESSYEQYF. The entire variable domain, with the rest obtained from reference TRBV30 and TRBJ2-7, is as follows: SQTIHQWPATLVQPVGSPLSLECTVEGTSNPNLYWYRQAAGRGLQLLFYSVGIGQISSEVPQNLSASRPQDRQFILSSKKLLLSDSGFYLCACGLESSYEQYFGPGTRLTVT.

The sample holds a few counts of this clone. Since no conserved phenylalanine or tryptophan closes the CDR3, a read error is the likely cause. No DNA is shown, since the ends of the CDR3 on it are uncertain; the CDR3 is the one TCRdb lists. V and J are TRBV7-9 and TRBJ1-6; no check of the table's D call, TRBD1, against the DNA was made. Germline CDR1 is SEHNR and CDR2 is FQNEAQ (reference sequence). The CDR3 is 15 residues long, counting both termini. This chain's CDR3 is CASSSGAGGNSPLQV.

This clone was counted a few times. The V and J genes are TRBV6-1 and TRBJ1-2; weak D call: TRBD1 (6 bases). CDR1 and CDR2 from the germline V gene are MNHNS and SASEGT. This CDR3 has 16 residues. Deletions cut 4 bases from V and 3 bases from J, with 18 bases between. DNA of the CDR3: TGTGCCAGCAGTGCCCACCAACAGGGTTTTTACTATGGCTACACCTTC. Protein product: CASSAHQQGFYYGYTF.

This clone has a single count. This chain uses TRBV7-8 with TRBJ1-6, with a weak D call TRBD1 (6 bases). Germline V gene lookup returns CDR1 SGHVS and CDR2 FQNEAQ. This CDR3 contains 12 residues. Trimming cost V 5 bases and J 10 bases, with 9 bases left between them. CDR3 protein: CASSGQYSPLHF. The CDR3, as DNA: TGTGCCAGCAGCGGACAGTACTCACCCCTCCACTTT.

This sequence joins TRBV2 and TRBJ2-1; 9 bases align to TRBD1. The CDR3 covers 15 residues. Per germline, CDR1 SNHLY and CDR2 FYNNEI. V was clipped by 2 bases and J by 7 bases; unmatched bases: 6. The CDR3 region is CASSESTGGGNEQFF. CDR3 coding DNA: TGTGCCAGCAGTGAATCGACAGGGGGGGGGAATGAGCAGTTCTTC.

The V gene is TRBV5-6, the J gene TRBJ2-6; maybe TRBD1 (5 bases). CDR1 is SGHDT, CDR2 YYEEEE, per germline. Trimming took off 7 bases at V and 2 bases at J, with 10 bases between the two ends. The CDR3 has 14 residues. CDR3 DNA: TGTGCCAGCGGGTCAGGGACTGGGGCCAACGTCCTGACTTTC. Amino acid sequence: CASGSGTGANVLTF.

The gene calls are TRBV2 and TRBJ1-3; perhaps TRBD1 as D (6 bases). The ends were cut back, 2 bases at V and 9 bases at J, with 11 bases in the middle. This CDR3 spans 13 amino acids. Germline CDR1 is SNHLY and CDR2 is FYNNEI. CDR3 sequence: CASSERGKGTIYF. The DNA for the CDR3 is TGTGCCAGCAGTGAAAGGGGGAAGGGCACCATATATTTT. Full variable domain (outside the CDR3, taken from reference TRBV2 and TRBJ1-3): EPEVTQTPSHQVTQMGQEVILRCVPISNHLYFYWYRQILGQKVEFLVSFYNNEISEKSEIFDDQFSVERPDGSNFTLKIRSTKLEDSAMYFCASSERGKGTIYFGEGSWLTVV.

V usage is TRBV10-3 and J usage is TRBJ2-7, with D perhaps matching TRBD2 (6 bases). The V end lost 2 bases, the J end lost 6 bases, and 14 bases lay between the germline ends. Germline V lookup: CDR1 ENHRY, CDR2 SYGVKD. The CDR3 loop spans 14 amino acids. CDR3: CAISERGSMSEQYF. Here the CDR3 DNA reads TGTGCCATCAGTGAGCGGGGGTCCATGAGCGAGCAGTACTTC.

V is TRBV30 and J is TRBJ2-5, with 7 positions matching TRBD2. CDR1 and CDR2 (germline): GTSNPN, SVGIG (reference sequence). This CDR3 has 14 amino acids. The V gene end was trimmed by 5 bases and the J gene end by 3 bases; junction bases not matched to a gene: 9. As DNA, the CDR3 is TGTGCCTGGGCTATCGGCGGGGGAGAAGAGACCCAGTACTTC. Amino acid sequence: CAWAIGGGEETQYF. Supplemented by reference TRBV30 and TRBJ2-5, the full variable domain reads SQTIHQWPATLVQPVGSPLSLECTVEGTSNPNLYWYRQAAGRGLQLLFYSVGIGQISSEVPQNLSASRPQDRQFILSSKKLLLSDSGFYLCAWAIGGGEETQYFGPGTRLLVL.

This chain uses TRBV29-1 with TRBJ1-2, with 9 bases matching TRBD1. V lost 7 bases to trimming and J lost 2 bases; unmatched junction nucleotides: 5. Germline CDR1 is SQVTM and CDR2 is ANQGSEA. This CDR3 contains 13 residues. The CDR3 is CSAGTGKNYGYTF. CDR3 in DNA: TGCAGCGCCGGGACAGGGAAAAACTATGGCTACACCTTC.

This chain joins TRBV6-5 and TRBJ1-2; maybe TRBD1 (5 bases). The CDR3 extends over 15 amino acids. The ends were cut back, 4 bases at V and 2 bases at J, with 14 bases in the middle. The germline V gene encodes CDR1 MNHEY and CDR2 SVGAGI. CDR3 in DNA: TGTGCCAGCAGTTCCATTGGGGCAGGGAACTATGGCTACACCTTC. Translation: CASSSIGAGNYGYTF.

The chain recombines TRBV6-5 with TRBJ2-1; TRBD2 is a possible D gene (5 bases). Deletions cut 6 bases from V and 0 bases from J, with 12 bases between. The CDR3 extends over 15 amino acids. Germline CDR1 MNHEY, CDR2 SVGAGI. CDR3: CASSPDWSSYNEQFF. DNA of the CDR3: TGTGCCAGCAGCCCGGACTGGAGCTCCTACAATGAGCAGTTCTTC.

The CDR3 reads CASSSTGAQGKAFF. The DNA for the CDR3 is TGTGCCAGCAGCTCGACAGGGGCGCAGGGTAAAGCTTTCTTT. The chain recombines TRBV5-4 with TRBJ1-1; TRBD1 aligns across 8 bases. The CDR3 runs 14 residues. V shed 3 bases, J shed 9 bases, and the junction held 10 bases outside the gene matches. Germline CDR1 reads SGHNT; CDR2 reads YYREEE (reference sequence).

This clone was seen only a few times. The CDR3 region is CASSPGTSVGYTF. For the CDR3, the DNA is TGTGCCAGCAGCCCAGGTACATCCGTTGGCTACACCTTC. The chain is built from TRBV5-6 and TRBJ1-2, with D hard to call. CDR1 and CDR2 (germline): SGHDT, YYEEEE. Deletions cut 4 bases from V and 7 bases from J, with 14 bases between. CDR3 size: 13 residues.

V gene TRBV10-3 combines with J gene TRBJ1-2, with D maybe TRBD1 (6 bases). V shed 1 base and J shed 4 bases, with 13 bases lying between them. The CDR3 is 15 amino acids. Germline V gene sequence: CDR1 ENHRY, CDR2 SYGVKD. The CDR3: CAISEWGGEGYGYTF. The CDR3 DNA follows: TGTGCCATCAGTGAGTGGGGGGGCGAAGGCTATGGCTACACCTTC.

The chain recombines TRBV18 with TRBJ1-1; TRBD1 agrees at 9 bases. V was pared by 3 bases and J by 3 bases, with 2 bases of the junction left unmatched. The length of the CDR3 is 14 residues. Germline V CDR1 and CDR2: KGHSH, LQKENI. The chain's CDR3 is CASSPNRGHTEAFF. The DNA of the CDR3 is TGTGCCAGCTCACCCAACAGGGGGCACACTGAAGCTTTCTTT.

The CDR3 protein is CASSSDFSFYEQYF. DNA of the CDR3: TGTGCCAGCAGTTCGGACTTCTCTTTCTACGAGCAGTACTTC. V usage is TRBV6-5 and J usage is TRBJ2-7; D may be TRBD2 (5 bases). V was trimmed by 4 bases and J by 3 bases, leaving 13 bases between them. Germline CDR1 is MNHEY and CDR2 is SVGAGI. CDR3 size: 14 residues.

This sequence joins TRBV2 and TRBJ1-2; unclear D gene. V was clipped by 8 bases and J by 4 bases, with 14 bases between them. Germline CDR1 SNHLY, CDR2 FYNNEI. This CDR3 contains 13 residues. CDR3 nucleotide sequence: TGTGCCAGCCGCCGAGGTGTCTTCTATGGCTACACCTTC. Encoded protein: CASRRGVFYGYTF.

The V call is TRBV2, the J call TRBJ2-2, with TRBD2 identical over 12 bases. CDR1 is SNHLY, CDR2 FYNNEI, per germline. This CDR3 has 15 residues. J was trimmed by 4 bases and V by 5 bases; bases with no gene match: 2. CDR3 sequence reads: CASSLAGGPTGELFF. The DNA for the CDR3 is TGTGCCAGCAGTCTAGCGGGGGGGCCCACCGGGGAGCTGTTTTTT.

The chain employs TRBV5-1 and TRBJ2-7; no clear D gene. Germline V gene lookup returns CDR1 SGHRS and CDR2 YFSETQ. The CDR3 has 13 amino acids. V lost 0 bases and J lost 3, with 7 bases in between. CDR3 sequence reads: CASSLAPDYEQYF. In nucleotides, the CDR3 is TGCGCCAGCAGCTTGGCGCCAGACTACGAGCAGTACTTC.

The chain uses TRBV6-1 and TRBJ2-1, with 14 bases matching TRBD2. The J segment lost 7 bases and the V segment lost 4 bases, leaving 6 bases of the junction unmatched. This CDR3 has 16 residues. Germline V lookup: CDR1 MNHNS, CDR2 SASEGT. CDR3 in amino acids: CASSARTSGRNNEQFF. The CDR3 DNA reads TGTGCCAGCAGTGCCAGGACTAGCGGGAGGAATAATGAGCAGTTCTTC.

The chain uses TRBV6-1 and TRBJ1-5; TRBD1 matches at 8 bases. Germline CDR1 and CDR2: MNHNS and SASEGT. The CDR3 contains 15 residues. V was clipped by 10 bases and J by 0 bases; unmatched bases: 8. This CDR3 is CATRPGGNSNQPQHF. For the CDR3, the DNA is TGTGCCACCAGGCCAGGGGGCAATAGCAATCAGCCCCAGCATTTT.